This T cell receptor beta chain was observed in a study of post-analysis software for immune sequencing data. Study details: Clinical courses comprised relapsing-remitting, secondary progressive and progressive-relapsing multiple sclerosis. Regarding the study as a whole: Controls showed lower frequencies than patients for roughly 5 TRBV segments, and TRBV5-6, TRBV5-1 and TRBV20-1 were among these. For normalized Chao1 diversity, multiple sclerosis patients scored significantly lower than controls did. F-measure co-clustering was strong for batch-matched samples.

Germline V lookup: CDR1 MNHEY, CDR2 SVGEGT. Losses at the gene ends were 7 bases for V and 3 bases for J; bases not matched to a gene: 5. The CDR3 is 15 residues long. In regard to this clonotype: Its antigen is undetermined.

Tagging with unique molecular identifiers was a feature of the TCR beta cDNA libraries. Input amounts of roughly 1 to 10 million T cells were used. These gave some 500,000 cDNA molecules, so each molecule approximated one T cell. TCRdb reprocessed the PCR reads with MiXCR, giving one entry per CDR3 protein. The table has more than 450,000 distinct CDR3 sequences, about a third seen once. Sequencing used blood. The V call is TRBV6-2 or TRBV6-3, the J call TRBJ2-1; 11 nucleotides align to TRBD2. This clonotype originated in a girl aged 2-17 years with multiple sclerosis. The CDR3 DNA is TGTGCCAGCAACCGCGGACTAGCGGGCTACAATGAGCAGTTCTTC. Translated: CASNRGLAGYNEQFF.